These 13 T cell receptor beta chains came from one sample sequenced in a study of blood T cells in healthy people across ages. The use of a sample-barcoded 5' primer and a J-beta primer mix characterized a second PCR of about 7 to 12 cycles. Via MiXCR, TCRdb re-called the 5' RACE reads, giving one row per CDR3 protein. The sample consists of about a million distinct CDR3 sequences, 45% to 60% of them appearing once. The material sequenced was blood. These receptors came from a woman between 55 and 75 years old in good health.

The V gene is TRBV29-1, the J gene TRBJ2-7; 7 bases fit TRBD2. CDR3 length: 12 amino acids. In germline, CDR1 is SQVTM, CDR2 ANQGSEA. Trimming at V came to 6 bases and at J to 7 bases, leaving 9 bases not matched to a gene. The CDR3 nucleotides read TGCAGCGTGGCTTCCGGGGGGACTGAGCAGTACTTC. Translated: CSVASGGTEQYF.

This rearrangement joins TRBV28 to TRBJ1-2, with 9 bases matching TRBD1. The CDR3 runs to 12 residues. Germline V CDR1 and CDR2: MDHEN, SYDVKM. The V gene end was trimmed by 8 bases and the J gene end by 11 bases; junction bases not matched to a gene: 9. CDR3 region: CASGQVQGAYTF. For the CDR3, the DNA is TGTGCCAGCGGACAAGTACAGGGGGCGTACACCTTC.

The DNA for the CDR3 is TGTGCCAGCAGTTTGACAGCAGATCAGCCCCAGCATTTT. Its translation is CASSLTADQPQHF. The V and J genes are TRBV12-3 or TRBV12-4 and TRBJ1-5; D is perhaps TRBD1 (5 bases). The CDR3 extends over 13 amino acids. V shed 3 bases and J shed 5 bases, with 8 bases lying between them.

This chain joins TRBV7-2 and TRBJ2-5, with 10 bases lining up with TRBD2. J was trimmed by 4 bases and V by 4 bases; bases with no gene match: 3. This CDR3 region has 14 residues. In germline, CDR1 is SGHTA, CDR2 FQGNSA. Here the CDR3 reads CASSWSGRGETQYF. CDR3 bases: TGTGCCAGCAGCTGGAGCGGGAGGGGAGAGACCCAGTACTTC.

The chain has TRBV7-2 and TRBJ1-2, with D perhaps matching TRBD1 (5 bases). The CDR3 sequence is 13 residues long. Germline loops: CDR1 SGHTA, CDR2 FQGNSA. Trimming cost V 3 bases and J 7 bases, with 12 bases left between them. The CDR3 nucleotides read TGTGCCAGCAGCTTCGAGGGTAGGGGTGGCTACACCTTC. Its protein product is CASSFEGRGGYTF.

The chain employs TRBV7-3 and TRBJ2-1, with D perhaps TRBD2 (5 bases). V was shortened by 5 bases and J by 1 base, with 12 bases between the two germline ends. This CDR3 has 15 amino acids. Germline lookup yields CDR1 SGHTA and CDR2 FQGTGA. The DNA for the CDR3 is TGTGCCAGCAGCCCCTGGACGGGATCCTACAATGAGCAGTTCTTC. Translated: CASSPWTGSYNEQFF.

The chain has TRBV11-2 and TRBJ2-4, with D perhaps matching TRBD1 (5 bases). The last part of the DNA fits TRBJ2-7 better; the J call may be wrong. CDR1 SGHAT and CDR2 FQNNGV come from the germline V gene. This CDR3 region has 12 residues. CDR3 in DNA: TGTGCCAGCAGCTTAGGCAGGGTCGAGCAGTACTTC. It yields the protein CASSLGRVEQYF.

This clonotype was observed once. The V and J genes are TRBV12-3 or TRBV12-4 and TRBJ1-2; 7 bases are shared with TRBD1. The CDR3 contains 14 residues. The junction had 10 bases not matched to a gene; V was cut back by 5 bases and J by 7 bases. The CDR3 sequence is CASSGQVLRGGYTF. The CDR3 DNA is TGTGCCAGCAGTGGACAGGTCCTTCGGGGTGGCTACACCTTC.

A few counts support this clonotype. CDR3: CASSPPGVTGGETQYF. CDR3 nucleotide sequence: TGTGCCAGCAGTCCCCCCGGGGTTACAGGGGGAGAGACCCAGTACTTC. The rearrangement links TRBV12-3 or TRBV12-4 to TRBJ2-5; TRBD1 agrees at 8 bases. The CDR3 loop spans 16 amino acids. Losses at the gene ends were 5 bases for V and 4 bases for J; bases not matched to a gene: 12.

There are a few counts of this clonotype. The V and J genes are TRBV29-1 and TRBJ2-7, with D possibly matching TRBD2 (5 bases). Germline lookup yields CDR1 SQVTM and CDR2 ANQGSEA. CDR3 length equals 16 residues. The ends were cut back, 1 base at V and 4 bases at J, with 20 bases in the middle. The CDR3 sequence: CSVEGFAGLAGYEQYF. For the CDR3, the DNA is TGCAGCGTTGAAGGGTTCGCTGGGCTAGCTGGGTACGAGCAGTACTTC.

This clonotype has more than one count but fewer than ten. This chain connects TRBV25-1 to TRBJ2-7; maybe TRBD2 (5 bases). V gave up 5 bases and J gave up 5 bases, with 16 bases separating them. The CDR3 has 14 residues. Germline CDR1 reads MGHDK; CDR2 reads SYGVNS. CDR3 bases: TGTGCCAGCAGTCAGGATCCGGGATGGAACGAGCAGTACTTC. Translated, it gives CASSQDPGWNEQYF.

This clonotype has just a few counts. The chain uses TRBV4-2 and TRBJ2-7, with 10 nucleotides matching TRBD2. The CDR3 runs 20 residues. Germline loops: CDR1 LGHNA, CDR2 YNFKEQ. V gave up 2 bases and J gave up 1 base; unmatched junction bases: 17. The CDR3 coding sequence is TGTGCCAGCAGCCAAACCTCTAAACGACTAGCGGGCTCCCTATCCTACGAGCAGTACTTC. Translation: CASSQTSKRLAGSLSYEQYF.

There are a few counts of this clonotype. V and J are TRBV12-3 or TRBV12-4 and TRBJ2-5, with 10 bases aligning to TRBD2. This CDR3 region has 16 residues. V was clipped by 5 bases and J by 5 bases; unmatched bases: 11. CDR3 DNA: TGTGCCAGCAGTCCAAAGCGGGAGGGCCTTGGGGAGACCCAGTACTTC. Translated, it gives CASSPKREGLGETQYF.